This TCR beta chain was identified in a study of CD8 T cells in ankylosing spondylitis. In making TCR beta libraries, quantitative 5'-RACE with molecular barcodes was used. TCRdb called the 5' RACE reads again in MiXCR, with one record for every CDR3 protein. The table lists 200,000 to 300,000 distinct CDR3 sequences, over 9.5% of them singletons. The CDR3 is made up of 12 amino acids. Germline CDR1 and CDR2: DFQATT and SNEGSKA (reference sequence). Trimming removed 5 bases from V and 5 bases from J, with 12 bases in between. This clonotype has at least ten counts. What it binds is not known. Study-wide results and caveats: Seemingly characteristic of ankylosing spondylitis blood was a TCR beta motif consisting of several highly homologous variants. Prior work had noted some motif variants in reactive arthritis blood and synovial fluid.

The J gene is TRBJ1-2, the V gene TRBV20-1; possible D gene TRBD1, 5 bases. Sequencing used blood, either unsorted or a sorted T cell fraction (not recorded which). This sequence was found in a male donor with ankylosing spondylitis or in good health (not recorded which). The CDR3 protein is CSAGREGYGYTF. The CDR3 DNA follows: TGCAGTGCTGGACGGGAGGGGTATGGCTACACCTTC.